The 26 T cell receptor beta chains given below trace back to one sample, sequenced in a study of naive and memory T cell subsets. The SP2 primer and nested alpha and beta constant region primers amplified ligated cDNA in four rounds. One entry per CDR3 protein, called by TCRdb with MiXCR from the UMI-ligation and nested PCR reads. The sample contains 40,000 or so distinct CDR3 sequences, 9.5% to 11% of which appear only once. As for treatment: skin biopsy from PPD injection site in Mantoux-positive individual. TCR cDNA received a 3' ligated oligonucleotide that carried a UMI. The sample was skin, taken from a tuberculin skin test site. These receptors came from an adult in good health.

This rearrangement joins TRBV20-1 to TRBJ1-1; D is possibly TRBD1 (5 bases). The CDR3 runs to 14 residues. Trimming cost V 0 bases and J 4 bases, with 12 bases left between them. The germline V gene encodes CDR1 DFQATT and CDR2 SNEGSKA (reference sequence). This CDR3 is CSAREDQGPTEAFF. The CDR3, as DNA: TGCAGTGCTAGAGAGGATCAGGGACCCACTGAAGCTTTCTTT.

There are a few counts of this clonotype. The V call is TRBV7-6, the J call TRBJ2-7; TRBD2 aligns across 10 bases. The V gene's germline CDR1 is SGHVS and CDR2 FNYEAQ. The J segment lost 3 bases and the V segment lost 5 bases, leaving 16 bases of the junction unmatched. The CDR3 runs 18 residues. The CDR3, as DNA: TGTGCCAGCAGCCCACTAGCGGGACCCGTCCGGGTGGGCTACGAGCAGTACTTC. This codes for CASSPLAGPVRVGYEQYF.

This clonotype was counted at least ten times. This chain joins TRBV19 and TRBJ1-5, with D perhaps matching TRBD1 (6 bases). Germline CDR1 reads LNHDA; CDR2 reads SQIVND (reference sequence). The CDR3 runs to 16 residues. The V and J ends lost 1 base and 6 bases respectively, with 16 bases between them. In nucleotides, the CDR3 is TGTGCCAGTAGTATAGGTCGGCCAGGGGCGGCTCAGCCCCAGCATTTT. This translates into CASSIGRPGAAQPQHF.

The genes are TRBV29-1 and TRBJ2-3; D gene uncertain. CDR3 length: 12 residues. Trimming stripped 2 bases from V and 1 base from J, with 4 bases between. The germline V gene encodes CDR1 SQVTM and CDR2 ANQGSEA. The CDR3 here is CSVEWGTDTQYF. CDR3 coding DNA: TGCAGCGTTGAATGGGGCACAGATACGCAGTATTTT.

This clonotype was seen many times. The V and J genes are TRBV28 and TRBJ1-1; TRBD1 matches at 7 bases. CDR1 and CDR2 from the germline V gene are MDHEN and SYDVKM. Unmatched junction bases numbered 16, after V lost 7 bases and J lost 2 bases. The CDR3 is 17 amino acids. The CDR3 here is CASIGDRWGQRNTEAFF. CDR3 DNA sequence: TGTGCCAGCATTGGGGACAGATGGGGGCAGAGAAACACTGAAGCTTTCTTT.

This clonotype was observed at least ten times. The rearrangement uses TRBV7-2 and TRBJ2-7; 14 nucleotides align to TRBD2. The CDR3 is 17 residues long. Germline assignment: CDR1 SGHTA and CDR2 FQGNSA. Unmatched junction bases numbered 10, after V lost 4 bases and J lost 5 bases. The DNA for the CDR3 is TGTGCCAGCAGCTCTACAGCGGGGACTAGCGGGAGTCACGAGCAGTACTTC. The encoded protein is CASSSTAGTSGSHEQYF. The whole variable domain, remainder taken from reference TRBV7-2 and TRBJ2-7, is GAGVSQSPSNKVTEKGKDVELRCDPISGHTALYWYRQSLGQGLEFLIYFQGNSAPDKSGLPSDRFSAERTGGSVSTLTIQRTQQEDSAVYLCASSSTAGTSGSHEQYFGPGTRLTVT.

The V call is TRBV6-2 or TRBV6-3, the J call TRBJ2-7, with D maybe TRBD2 (6 bases). The CDR3 length is 17 residues. Trimming took 5 bases from V and 3 from J, leaving 23 bases between them. Looked up from germline, CDR1 is MNHEY and CDR2 is SVGEGT. DNA of the CDR3: TGTGCCAGCAGTCCCCGGGACTTCAGGAGGGATCTCTACGAGCAGTACTTC. Its protein product is CASSPRDFRRDLYEQYF.

DNA of the CDR3: TGTGCCAGCAGACTACAGGGACATAAAAATCAGCCCCAGCATTTT. It yields the protein CASRLQGHKNQPQHF. This chain links TRBV2 with TRBJ1-5; possible D gene TRBD1, 6 bases. In germline, CDR1 is SNHLY, CDR2 FYNNEI. This CDR3 is built from 15 residues. Trimming took 6 bases from V and 4 from J, leaving 16 bases between them. The full variable domain, rest sourced from reference TRBV2 and TRBJ1-5, is EPEVTQTPSHQVTQMGQEVILRCVPISNHLYFYWYRQILGQKVEFLVSFYNNEISEKSEIFDDQFSVERPDGSNFTLKIRSTKLEDSAMYFCASRLQGHKNQPQHFGDGTRLSIL.

The V and J genes are TRBV20-1 and TRBJ1-1; D is unresolved. The CDR3 extends over 14 amino acids. Germline V lookup: CDR1 DFQATT, CDR2 SNEGSKA (reference sequence). V gave up 5 bases and J gave up 0 bases, with 13 bases separating them. CDR3 sequence: CSAPSARLNTEAFF. In DNA form, the CDR3 reads TGCAGTGCTCCCTCTGCGAGGTTGAACACTGAAGCTTTCTTT.

This clonotype was recorded many times. The rearrangement joins TRBV29-1 to TRBJ2-3, with 10 bases matching TRBD1. Germline CDR1 reads SQVTM; CDR2 reads ANQGSEA. The CDR3 runs 14 residues. Trimming removed 1 base from V and 6 bases from J; junction bases left unmatched: 4. The CDR3 loop reads CSVEGGQGKDTQYF. CDR3 DNA: TGCAGCGTTGAAGGGGGACAGGGGAAGGATACGCAGTATTTT.

This clonotype was seen ten or more times. V and J are TRBV29-1 and TRBJ1-5; weak D call: TRBD1 (5 bases). V was shortened by 4 bases and J by 3 bases, with 22 bases between the two germline ends. The CDR3 is made up of 17 amino acids. Germline V gives CDR1 SQVTM, CDR2 ANQGSEA. CDR3 sequence reads: CSVGPPTAGRVNQPQHF. CDR3 sequence (DNA): TGCAGCGTTGGCCCCCCCACCGCCGGCAGGGTCAATCAGCCCCAGCATTTT.

The table lists this clonotype with many counts. The chain uses TRBV28 and TRBJ1-5; D uncertain. Germline V gene data show CDR1 as MDHEN and CDR2 as SYDVKM. The length of the CDR3 is 14 residues. Trimming cost V 3 bases and J 1 base, with 7 bases left between them. The CDR3 here is CASSFRLSNQPQHF. CDR3 DNA: TGTGCCAGCAGTTTTCGGTTAAGCAATCAGCCCCAGCATTTT.

This clonotype came up many times. CDR3 nucleotides: TGTGCCACCAGTGATTTCCGGACAGGGCCCACTTACGGCTACACCTTC. Amino acids: CATSDFRTGPTYGYTF. The J gene is TRBJ1-2, the V gene TRBV24-1; 8 bases are shared with TRBD1. Germline CDR1 is KGHDR and CDR2 is SFDVKD. The CDR3 is 16 amino acids. V shed 1 base, J shed 8 bases, and the junction held 11 bases outside the gene matches.

The chain carries TRBV27 and TRBJ1-5; D is unresolved. Trimming removed 5 bases at V and 4 bases at J, with 9 bases between. The V gene's germline CDR1 is MNHEY and CDR2 SMNVEV (reference sequence). The CDR3 is 13 residues long. CDR3 bases: TGTGCCAGCAGTGGGTTTATGAATCAGCCCCAGCATTTT. Its protein product is CASSGFMNQPQHF.

This clonotype is medium-sized by share. This rearrangement joins TRBV29-1 to TRBJ2-3; a possible D gene is TRBD1 (6 bases). This CDR3 spans 16 amino acids. The V end lost 1 base, the J end lost 2 bases, and 16 bases lay between the germline ends. Per the germline V gene, CDR1 is SQVTM and CDR2 is ANQGSEA. Here the CDR3 reads CSVEGGETGTTDTQYF. The CDR3 region has the DNA TGCAGCGTTGAAGGAGGGGAGACAGGAACCACAGATACGCAGTATTTT.

This sequence joins TRBV20-1 and TRBJ2-7; 8 bases are shared with TRBD1. J lost 5 bases, V lost 6 bases, and 9 bases had no gene match. Germline CDR1 reads DFQATT; CDR2 reads SNEGSKA (reference sequence). The CDR3 totals 13 residues. The CDR3 sequence is CSALTGERDEQYF. CDR3 coding DNA: TGCAGTGCCCTGACAGGGGAGAGGGACGAGCAGTACTTC.

This clonotype was recorded at least ten times. The CDR3 region has the DNA TGTGCCACCAGTGACCCAAACAGGGACGAGCAGTACTTC. This translates into CATSDPNRDEQYF. V gene TRBV24-1 combines with J gene TRBJ2-7; D is possibly TRBD1 (6 bases). CDR3 size: 13 residues. V shed 4 bases and J shed 5 bases, with 11 bases lying between them. Germline V gives CDR1 KGHDR, CDR2 SFDVKD.

This clonotype was recorded a few times. This chain uses TRBV5-4 with TRBJ2-1; D may be TRBD2 (7 bases). The V end was cut by 4 bases, the J end by 5 bases, with 19 bases between. Germline lookup yields CDR1 SGHNT and CDR2 YYREEE (reference sequence). This CDR3 has 16 residues. CDR3 bases: TGTGCCAGCAGCCATCGTTGGGGGGGCTACGACAATGAGCAGTTCTTC. Its protein is CASSHRWGGYDNEQFF.

This clonotype was seen at least ten times. The chain combines TRBV28 with TRBJ2-7; TRBD2 is a possible D gene (5 bases). The CDR3 is made up of 12 amino acids. V was pared by 6 bases and J by 2 bases, with 8 bases between. Germline V gene data show CDR1 as MDHEN and CDR2 as SYDVKM. CDR3 sequence (DNA): TGTGCCAGCAGCCTCGGGACCTACGAGCAGTACTTC. Its protein is CASSLGTYEQYF.

This sequence joins TRBV7-2 and TRBJ2-3, with D unclear. The V end was cut by 5 bases, the J end by 4 bases, with 13 bases between. The CDR3 has 14 amino acids. CDR1 SGHTA and CDR2 FQGNSA come from the germline V gene. The CDR3 DNA reads as TGTGCCAGCAGCACTTCGGGCGCTTCAGATACGCAGTATTTT. Protein sequence: CASSTSGASDTQYF.

Notes on this clonotype: A much more abundant neighbour one base away suggests this may be a read error. V is TRBV29-1 and J is TRBJ2-5; TRBD2 aligns across 9 bases. The germline V gene encodes CDR1 SQVTM and CDR2 ANQGSEA. V gave up 7 bases and J gave up 2 bases; unmatched junction bases: 8. CDR3 length: 14 residues. CDR3 sequence reads: CSAFSGGTQETQYF. Here the CDR3 DNA reads TGCAGCGCATTTAGCGGGGGCACACAAGAGACCCAGTACTTC.

This clonotype has more than one count but fewer than ten. The chain couples TRBV5-1 to TRBJ2-1; the D is unclear. With 0 bases removed from V and 9 bases from J, the gap between germline ends came to 13 bases. The CDR3 length is 14 residues. Per germline, CDR1 SGHRS and CDR2 YFSETQ. CDR3 nucleotide sequence: TGCGCCAGCAGCTTGGTACAGAGAGTAGGTGAGCAGTTCTTC. Its translation: CASSLVQRVGEQFF.

This clonotype showed up many times. J is TRBJ2-7 and V is TRBV27, with 7 positions matching TRBD1. J lost 6 bases, V lost 3 bases, and 11 bases had no gene match. CDR1 MNHEY and CDR2 SMNVEV come from the germline V gene (reference sequence). The CDR3 contains 15 residues. This chain's CDR3 is CASSFTGASQVEQYF. For the CDR3, the DNA is TGTGCCAGCAGTTTCACAGGGGCGAGTCAAGTCGAGCAGTACTTC.

The J gene is TRBJ1-4, the V gene TRBV18; TRBD1 aligns across 7 bases. V shed 3 bases and J 8 bases; nucleotides not matched to a gene: 18. CDR3 length: 18 amino acids. From germline, CDR1 is KGHSH and CDR2 LQKENI. CDR3 nucleotide sequence: TGTGCCAGCTCACCGTCGATCGGACAGGCCGGCCTGGGGGAAAAACTGTTTTTT. Translating gives CASSPSIGQAGLGEKLFF.

This clonotype was found a few times. The chain couples TRBV28 to TRBJ1-5; D unresolved. V was cut by 6 bases and J by 11 bases, with 20 bases left in between. The CDR3 runs to 14 residues. Germline V gene lookup returns CDR1 MDHEN and CDR2 SYDVKM. The CDR3 loop is CASRSGPHRRSQHF. CDR3 nucleotides: TGTGCCAGCAGGTCCGGTCCCCACCGTCGGTCCCAGCATTTT.

This clonotype occurred many times. The chain employs TRBV20-1 and TRBJ1-6; D gene ambiguous. The CDR3 has 13 amino acids. Germline V gene lookup returns CDR1 DFQATT and CDR2 SNEGSKA (reference sequence). The V end lost 3 bases, the J end lost 7 bases, and 10 bases lay between the germline ends. The CDR3 sequence is CSASDGRNSPLHF. CDR3 in DNA: TGCAGTGCTAGCGACGGGAGGAATTCACCCCTCCACTTT.